Listed below are T cell receptor beta chains from one sample, sequenced in a study of T cell responses to AZD1222 COVID-19 vaccine. Using immunoSEQ multiplex PCR, the repertoire was profiled, and TCRdb retains in-frame clones only, with some absent. The table lists about 55,000 clones, around 84% of them singletons. The sequences come from peripheral blood, collected on day 0 of AZD1222 vaccination. The receptors here all came from an adult in good health. The conserved cysteine and the conserved F or W are not part of the CDR3 here.

V: TRBV6-5
J: TRBJ1-1
CDR3: ASSYRTRTEAF

V: TRBV7-7
J: TRBJ2-2
CDR3: ASSRVVAGGFEGELF

V: TRBV11-2
J: TRBJ1-3
CDR3: ASSLVVTGDHGWYTIY

V: TRBV28
J: TRBJ1-1
CDR3: ASSPSGEGTEAF

V: TRBV24-1
J: TRBJ2-3
CDR3: ATSDLADTQY

V: TRBV4-2
J: TRBJ2-2
CDR3: ASSQGLAGVYTGELF

V: TRBV7-2
J: TRBJ2-2
CDR3: ASSLAHSGGGTGELF

V: TRBV19
J: TRBJ1-5
CDR3: ASLSGTGNQPQH

V: TRBV14
J: TRBJ2-3
CDR3: ASSQARTGITDTQY

V: TRBV30
J: TRBJ1-5
CDR3: AWSGRGQTYQPQH

V: TRBV11-3
J: TRBJ2-7
CDR3: ASSLTAGGEEQY

V: TRBV5-1
J: TRBJ2-3
CDR3: ASSWASGSSTDTQY

V: TRBV27
J: TRBJ1-2
CDR3: ASTLNGAQGKVNYGYT

V: TRBV19
J: TRBJ2-2
CDR3: ASSTIQGAGELF